These 19 T cell receptor beta chains were all obtained from the same sample, sequenced in a study of shared clonotypes between healthy human individuals (dated by TCRdb to the early 2020s). Library creation used the immunoSEQ multiplex PCR assay. What TCRdb holds here is the immuneACCESS table cut down to in-frame rearrangements. Part of the clones is not present; checked against another copy, under half of the missing clones reflect an unresolved V gene, and the others are unexplained. Counted in this sample were some 980,000 clones; approximately 80% of them appeared once. Around 1.5% of the sample is held by the ten biggest clonotypes. The sequencing input was memory CD4+ T cells sorted from blood. This sample's cell subset or site label indicates: CD45RA-negative fraction. The receptors were gathered from a man younger than 30 in good health.

The V call is TRBV28, the J call TRBJ1-4; maybe TRBD1 (5 bases). The V end lost 5 bases, the J end lost 5 bases, and 15 bases lay between the germline ends. The CDR3 is 15 amino acids. Germline V gene lookup returns CDR1 MDHEN and CDR2 SYDVKM. The CDR3 sequence: CASSRGGGKNEKLFF. The CDR3 coding sequence is TGTGCCAGCAGTCGTGGGGGAGGAAAAAATGAAAAACTGTTTTTT.

In its sample, this clone was seen a few times. Other DNA sequences in this specimen translate into the identical CDR3. This rearrangement joins TRBV19 to TRBJ2-2, with 8 bases matching TRBD1. With 5 bases clipped from V and 2 bases from J, the junction kept 4 bases outside the gene matches. This CDR3 spans 15 amino acids. Per germline, CDR1 LNHDA and CDR2 SQIVND (reference sequence). The CDR3 DNA sequence: TGTGCCAGTAGTCGACAGGGGCTAAACACCGGGGAGCTGTTTTTT. As protein: CASSRQGLNTGELFF. Variable domain in full (rest from reference TRBV19 and TRBJ2-2): DGGITQSPKYLFRKEGQNVTLSCEQNLNHDAMYWYRQDPGQGLRLIYYSQIVNDFQKGDIAEGYSVSREKKESFPLTVTSAQKNPTAFYLCASSRQGLNTGELFFGEGSRLTVL.

The rearrangement links TRBV28 to TRBJ1-2; 8 bases fit TRBD1. Germline trimming cut 6 bases from V and 3 bases from J; bases unmatched to any gene: 9. The CDR3 is 15 residues long. Germline V gene lookup returns CDR1 MDHEN and CDR2 SYDVKM. CDR3 DNA sequence: TGTGCCAGCAGCCTAACAGGGGGTTATGACTATGGCTACACCTTC. Protein sequence: CASSLTGGYDYGYTF.

The chain uses TRBV7-2 and TRBJ2-1; 7 bases are a match to TRBD2. This CDR3 region has 16 residues. Germline V gives CDR1 SGHTA, CDR2 FQGNSA. Trimming removed 3 bases from V and 3 bases from J; junction bases left unmatched: 8. The CDR3 sequence: CASSLPGRNFYNEQFF. The CDR3 coding sequence is TGTGCCAGCAGCTTGCCCGGGAGGAACTTCTACAATGAGCAGTTCTTC.

This chain uses TRBV5-8 with TRBJ2-5; D may be TRBD2 (6 bases). The J call may be faulty, since TRBJ2-7 better matches the DNA end. Germline CDR1 SGHTS, CDR2 YDEGEE. The CDR3 totals 14 residues. DNA of the CDR3: TGTGCCAGCAGAACCGGGACTGACGCCTACGAGCAGTACTTC. Its translation is CASRTGTDAYEQYF.

This clone is a singleton in its sample. The rearrangement joins TRBV11-2 to TRBJ2-5; 10 bases fit TRBD2. The CDR3 totals 15 residues. J was trimmed by 5 bases and V by 2 bases; bases with no gene match: 5. In germline, CDR1 is SGHAT, CDR2 FQNNGV. CDR3 region: CASSLLAGVEETQYF. CDR3 bases: TGTGCCAGCAGCTTACTAGCGGGGGTCGAGGAGACCCAGTACTTC.

The chain uses TRBV2 and TRBJ2-6; the D is unclear. The CDR3 runs to 13 residues. Trimming removed 4 bases at V and 3 bases at J, with 4 bases between. Germline lookup yields CDR1 SNHLY and CDR2 FYNNEI. The CDR3 coding sequence is TGTGCCAGCAGTGCTGATGGGGCCAACGTCCTGACTTTC. This gives the protein CASSADGANVLTF.

The chain recombines TRBV28 with TRBJ1-6; D possibly corresponds to TRBD1 (5 bases). The germline V gene has CDR1 MDHEN and CDR2 SYDVKM. Trimming left V 6 bases short and J 6 bases short, with 12 bases between. There are 14 residues in the CDR3. This CDR3 is CASRTGRTNSPLHF. DNA for the CDR3: TGTGCCAGCAGAACAGGACGGACTAATTCACCCCTCCACTTT.

V usage is TRBV6-5 and J usage is TRBJ2-3; 7 bases are shared with TRBD1. Germline trimming cut 6 bases from V and 0 bases from J; bases unmatched to any gene: 6. The CDR3 is made up of 15 amino acids. Germline CDR1 reads MNHEY; CDR2 reads SVGAGI. This chain's CDR3 is CASRVQGPSTDTQYF. The CDR3 DNA is TGTGCCAGCAGGGTACAGGGGCCGAGCACAGATACGCAGTATTTT.

This chain uses TRBV28 with TRBJ1-2, with TRBD1 matching over 11 bases. Per the germline V gene, CDR1 is MDHEN and CDR2 is SYDVKM. With V trimmed by 5 bases and J by 4 bases, 12 bases remained unmatched. The CDR3 is 17 residues long. CDR3 residues: CASSPGDRGRISYGYTF. CDR3 bases: TGTGCCAGCAGTCCGGGGGACAGGGGGAGGATAAGCTATGGCTACACCTTC.

This clone was detected once. Germline and junction disagree at one end, which may indicate a read error. The rearrangement uses TRBV11-2 and TRBJ1-1; no reliable D call. This CDR3 region has 14 residues. In germline, CDR1 is SGHAT, CDR2 FQNNGV. DNA for the CDR3: TGCGCCAGCAGCCAAGATGGGTGGAACACTGAAGCTTTCTTT. Protein: CASSQDGWNTEAFF.

The chain links TRBV7-2 to TRBJ1-2; D call uncertain. CDR1 and CDR2 from the germline V gene are SGHTA and FQGNSA. This CDR3 has 14 residues. V gave up 6 bases and J gave up 8 bases, with 19 bases separating them. Written as DNA, the CDR3 is TGTGCCAGCAGTCTAGCGGGCGGGGAAGGGGGCTACACCTTC. Translating gives CASSLAGGEGGYTF. Combining the CDR3 with reference TRBV7-2 and TRBJ1-2 gives the whole variable domain GAGVSQSPSNKVTEKGKDVELRCDPISGHTALYWYRQSLGQGLEFLIYFQGNSAPDKSGLPSDRFSAERTGGSVSTLTIQRTQQEDSAVYLCASSLAGGEGGYTFGSGTRLTVV.

The DNA for the CDR3 is TGTGCCAGCAGCCAGGCTGGGACCACAGATACGCAGTATTTT. Its translation is CASSQAGTTDTQYF. The genes are TRBV14 and TRBJ2-3; possibly TRBD1 or TRBD2 for D (5 bases each). Germline lookup yields CDR1 SGHDN and CDR2 FVKESK. This CDR3 region has 14 residues. V was clipped by 3 bases and J by 2 bases, with 9 bases between them.

This clone has only a few counts. The chain is built from TRBV27 and TRBJ1-4; D is undetermined. The germline CDR1 and CDR2 sequences are MNHEY and SMNVEV (reference sequence). V was pared by 6 bases and J by 7 bases, with 12 bases between. CDR3 size: 13 residues. CDR3 in DNA: TGTGCCAGCAGCGTAGTGGCCGGTGAAAAACTGTTTTTT. This sequence encodes CASSVVAGEKLFF.

This clone has a handful of counts. V gene TRBV19 combines with J gene TRBJ1-1; unclear D gene. The V end lost 3 bases, the J end lost 7 bases, and 12 bases lay between the germline ends. The CDR3 is 13 amino acids. CDR1 is LNHDA and CDR2 is SQIVND in the germline V gene (reference sequence). CDR3: CASSMRQAYEAFF. Here the CDR3 DNA reads TGTGCCAGTAGTATGAGGCAGGCCTATGAAGCTTTCTTT.

This chain links TRBV7-3 with TRBJ2-3, with D perhaps TRBD1 or TRBD2 (7 bases each). The V and J ends lost 5 bases and 3 bases respectively, with 18 bases between them. The length of the CDR3 is 16 residues. CDR1 is SGHTA, CDR2 FQGTGA, per germline. The CDR3 loop is CASSRQGLLKTDTQYF. The CDR3 coding sequence is TGTGCCAGCAGCCGACAGGGACTACTGAAGACAGATACGCAGTATTTT.

This clone occurred once. The chain carries TRBV5-6 and TRBJ2-5; the match to TRBD1 covers 8 bases. Germline-derived CDR1 and CDR2 are SGHDT and YYEEEE. The CDR3 is made up of 13 amino acids. V lost 6 bases to trimming and J lost 4 bases; unmatched junction nucleotides: 5. CDR3 bases: TGTGCCAGCAACAGGGGGTTTCGAGAGACCCAGTACTTC. Translating gives CASNRGFRETQYF. The variable domain in full, with the rest retrieved from reference TRBV5-6 and TRBJ2-5, is DAGVTQSPTHLIKTRGQQVTLRCSPKSGHDTVSWYQQALGQGPQFIFQYYEEEERQRGNFPDRFSGHQFPNYSSELNVNALLLGDSALYLCASNRGFRETQYFGPGTRLLVL.

J is TRBJ2-6 and V is TRBV2; D uncertain. The CDR3 has 18 amino acids. Trimming took off 10 bases at V and 0 bases at J, with 22 bases between the two ends. Looked up from germline, CDR1 is SNHLY and CDR2 is FYNNEI. The CDR3 here is CATRREQTTLSGANVLTF. The CDR3 nucleotides read TGTGCCACCAGGAGAGAACAAACTACTCTCTCTGGGGCCAACGTCCTGACTTTC.

This chain connects TRBV7-8 to TRBJ1-6; D gene uncertain. The CDR3 spans 15 residues. Trimming pared 5 bases from V and 6 bases from J, leaving 14 bases between. CDR1 and CDR2 from the germline V gene are SGHVS and FQNEAQ. The CDR3 region has the DNA TGTGCCAGCAGCCTACTTGAGGGCTCTAATTCACCCCTCCACTTT. Its protein is CASSLLEGSNSPLHF. Drawing the rest from reference TRBV7-8 and TRBJ1-6, the complete variable domain is GAGVSQSPRYKVAKRGQDVALRCDPISGHVSLFWYQQALGQGPEFLTYFQNEAQLDKSGLPSDRFFAERPEGSVSTLKIQRTQQEDSAVYLCASSLLEGSNSPLHFGNGTRLTVT.